The following is a T cell receptor beta chain sequence with its context. What it binds is not known. These data are taken from a study of long-term antiretroviral therapy in people with HIV. General study findings and limits: The study lacked data on ART adherence, viral resistance or therapy changes. HIV repertoires spanned narrower CDR3 length ranges than controls. Every time point showed a repertoire led by clones expanded before ART.

The CDR3 spans 12 residues. CDR1 and CDR2 (germline): SQVTM, ANQGSEA. Trimming shortened V by 4 bases and J by 5 bases, and 11 bases separated the two germline ends. An immunoSEQ assay, version v3.0, was performed at survey level. Generated by immunoSEQ multiplex PCR, the TCRdb table keeps only in-frame clones and is missing some. The sample holds 27,000 or so clones, more than 75% seen once. The sequencing here drew on unsorted PBMCs, taken 4.7 to 5 years after starting antiretroviral therapy. This clonotype was obtained from a middle-aged man with HIV. The J gene is TRBJ2-5, the V gene TRBV29-1; D is perhaps TRBD2 (6 bases). The CDR3 DNA is TGCAGCGTTGTGCCCGGGGGTGAGACCCAGTACTTC. Translated, it gives CSVVPGGETQYF.